The following is a TCR beta chain sequence with its context. The data stem from a study of blood T cell repertoires in COVID-19. Study details: Collection of acute and convalescent COVID-19 samples took place in the United States, Italy and Spain.

Participant age was roughly 18 to 100 years, and participants resided in 24 US areas. The study assigned cohorts using participant-reported clinical history. Shortly before study entry, within 2 weeks, exposed participants had met a COVID-19 case. Assay used: immunoSEQ multiplex PCR; TCRdb lists only in-frame clones, some missing. The sample lists 250,000 or so clones; around 90% were seen once. V lost 6 bases, J lost 8 bases, and 5 bases stayed unmatched. The germline CDR1 and CDR2 sequences are MDHEN and SYDVKM. CDR3 length: 12 amino acids. This receptor was identified in a man aged 35 to 55 who had been exposed to COVID-19. The specimen was PBMCs or T cells enriched from blood (not recorded which). V is TRBV28 and J is TRBJ1-2; TRBD1 matches 8 bases. The CDR3: CASRTGDWGYTF. The CDR3 nucleotides are TGTGCCAGCAGGACAGGGGATTGGGGCTACACCTTC.